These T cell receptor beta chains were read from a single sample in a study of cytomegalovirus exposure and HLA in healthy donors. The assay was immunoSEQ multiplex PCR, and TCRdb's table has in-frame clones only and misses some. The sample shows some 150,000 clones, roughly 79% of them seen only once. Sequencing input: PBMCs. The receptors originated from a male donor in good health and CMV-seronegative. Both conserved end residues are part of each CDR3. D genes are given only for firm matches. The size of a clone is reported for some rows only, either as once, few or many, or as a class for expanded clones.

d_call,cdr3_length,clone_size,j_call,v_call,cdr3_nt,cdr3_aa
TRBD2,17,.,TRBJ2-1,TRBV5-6,TGTGCCAGCAGCTTGGTTGGTAGCGGGGGGGCCTACAATGAGCAGTTCTTC,CASSLVGSGGAYNEQFF
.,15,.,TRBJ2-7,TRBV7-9,TGTGCCAGCAGCTTAGTGGGGAGGGGGGCGAACGAGCAGTACTTC,CASSLVGRGANEQYF
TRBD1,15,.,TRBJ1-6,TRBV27,TGTGCCAGCAGCCTGACAGGGTTCTATAATTCACCCCTCCACTTT,CASSLTGFYNSPLHF
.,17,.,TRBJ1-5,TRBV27,TGTGCCAGCAGTTTATCGATCTCAGGGGTATCGAATCAGCCCCAGCATTTT,CASSLSISGVSNQPQHF
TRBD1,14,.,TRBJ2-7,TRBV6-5,TGTGCCAGCAGCCCTACAGGGGGCAGGTACGAGCAGTACTTC,CASSPTGGRYEQYF
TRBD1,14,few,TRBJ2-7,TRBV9,TGTGCCAGCAGCGTCGGGACAGGGGTCAACGAGCAGTACTTC,CASSVGTGVNEQYF
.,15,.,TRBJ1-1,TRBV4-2,TGTGCCAGCAGCCAATTATCGTCTTCGGACACTGAAGCTTTCTTT,CASSQLSSSDTEAFF
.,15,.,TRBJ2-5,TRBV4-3,TGCGCCAGCAGCCGCACAACTAGATACCAAGAGACCCAGTACTTC,CASSRTTRYQETQYF
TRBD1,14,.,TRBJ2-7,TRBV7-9,TGTGCCAGCAGCTCCCCCGGGACAGAGTACGAGCAGTACTTC,CASSSPGTEYEQYF
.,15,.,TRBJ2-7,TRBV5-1,TGCGCCAGCAGCCAATCTAAGACTGTTACCTACGAGCAGTACTTC,CASSQSKTVTYEQYF
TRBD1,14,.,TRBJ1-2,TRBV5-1,TGCGCCAGCAGCAGCGGACAGGGAGGCTATGGCTACACCTTC,CASSSGQGGYGYTF
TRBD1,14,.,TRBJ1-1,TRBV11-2,TGTGCCAGCAGTTACAACAGGGGATACACTGAAGCTTTCTTT,CASSYNRGYTEAFF
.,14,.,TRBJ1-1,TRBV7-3,TGTGCCAGCAGCCCCACCTTGGTCGGGAGTGAAGCTTTCTTT,CASSPTLVGSEAFF
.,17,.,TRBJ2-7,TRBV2,TGTGCCAGCAAGGAGACCCGGTTCCGCCCGTTATTTTACGAGCAGTACTTC,CASKETRFRPLFYEQYF
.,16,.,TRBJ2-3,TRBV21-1,TGTGCCAGCCCCCGGGGAAGCGGGGCACTGCCGGGTACGCAGTATTTT,CASPRGSGALPGTQYF
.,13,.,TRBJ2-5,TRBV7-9,TGTGCCAGCACGGGGATTAGCCCGGAGACCCAGTACTTC,CASTGISPETQYF
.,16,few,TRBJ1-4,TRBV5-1,TGCGCCAGCAGCCCACAAACCTTTGCCGGGGGTGAAAAACTGTTTTTT,CASSPQTFAGGEKLFF
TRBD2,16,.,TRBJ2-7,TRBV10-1,TGCGCCAGCAGTAAGAGTAGCGGGAGGGCCTCCTACGAGCAGTACTTC,CASSKSSGRASYEQYF
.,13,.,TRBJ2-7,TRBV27,TGTGCCAGCAGTTTCGCAGTCGCCTACGAGCAGTACTTC,CASSFAVAYEQYF
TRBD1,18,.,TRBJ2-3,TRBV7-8,TGTGCCAGCAGCTCGTCCCCTATAAGGGGACAGGGAGGAGATACGCAGTATTTT,CASSSSPIRGQGGDTQYF
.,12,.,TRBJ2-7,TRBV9,TGTGCCAGCAGCCCCAGACACTACGAGCAGTACTTC,CASSPRHYEQYF
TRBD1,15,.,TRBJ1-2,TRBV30,TGTGCCTGGAGACCGCGGGACAGGGCGAGTCGTGGCTACACCTTC,CAWRPRDRASRGYTF
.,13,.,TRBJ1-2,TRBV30,TGTGCCTGGAGTGGCGGCTTATTCTATGGCTACACCTTC,CAWSGGLFYGYTF
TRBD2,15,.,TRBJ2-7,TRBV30,TGTGCCTGGACCCACGATAGCGGGAGCCCCCGCGAGCAGTACTTC,CAWTHDSGSPREQYF
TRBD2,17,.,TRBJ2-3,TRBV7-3,TGTGCCAGCAGCTTAACACCTACTAGCGGGGGCACAGATACGCAGTATTTT,CASSLTPTSGGTDTQYF
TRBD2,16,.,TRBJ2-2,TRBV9,TGTGCCAGCAGCGTAGTGGCTAGCGGGGGGGCCGGGGAGCTGTTTTTT,CASSVVASGGAGELFF
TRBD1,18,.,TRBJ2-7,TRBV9,TGTGCCAGCAGCGAATCCCTAGGGGCCGGGACAGGGAGCTACGAGCAGTACTTC,CASSESLGAGTGSYEQYF
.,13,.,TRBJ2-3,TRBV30,TGTGCCTGGAGTGTCGCGGTCGCGGATACGCAGTATTTT,CAWSVAVADTQYF
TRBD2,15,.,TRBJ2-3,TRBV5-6,TGTGCCAGCAGCGGGACTAGCGAGGGGGAGGATACGCAGTATTTT,CASSGTSEGEDTQYF
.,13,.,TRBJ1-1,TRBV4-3,TGCGCCAGCAGCCACGGACGGGGGGATGCAGCTTTCTTT,CASSHGRGDAAFF
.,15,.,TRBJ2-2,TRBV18,TGTGCCAGCTCAGTTCGGCAGGGGAACACCGGGGAGCTGTTTTTT,CASSVRQGNTGELFF
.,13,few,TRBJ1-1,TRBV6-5,TGTGCCAGCAGTTACCGGTCAAACACTGAAGCTTTCTTT,CASSYRSNTEAFF
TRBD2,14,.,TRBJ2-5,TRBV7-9,TGTGCCAGCAGCTTATCGGGGGGTTTCGAGACCCAGTACTTC,CASSLSGGFETQYF
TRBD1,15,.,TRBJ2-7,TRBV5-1,TGCGCCAGCAGCTTGTGGACAGGGGCGGGATACGAGCAGTACTTC,CASSLWTGAGYEQYF